These T cell receptor beta chains were read from a single sample in a study of T cell responses to AZD1222 COVID-19 vaccine. Clones were read by immunoSEQ multiplex PCR, and TCRdb kept only the in-frame ones, dropping some. The sample consists of approximately 140,000 clones, more than 85% of them appearing once. The specimen was peripheral blood, collected on day 0 of AZD1222 vaccination. These receptors were obtained from an adult in good health. Both conserved end residues are part of each CDR3. A D gene is named only where the DNA matches it firmly. Rows may omit the clone size; those that give it use once, few, many or a size class.

v_call: TRBV28; d_call: TRBD1; j_call: TRBJ1-2; clone_size: -; cdr3_nt: TGTGCCAGCATCCTTTCAGGGGGGCAGGGGTTCCCCACCTTC; cdr3_aa: CASILSGGQGFPTF
v_call: TRBV10-3; d_call: TRBD1; j_call: TRBJ2-5; clone_size: -; cdr3_nt: TGTGCCATCAGACGCAAGGACAGGGAGGAAGAGACCCAGTACTTC; cdr3_aa: CAIRRKDREEETQYF
v_call: TRBV7-9; d_call: -; j_call: TRBJ2-5; clone_size: -; cdr3_nt: TGTGCCAGCAGCTTTTCGACAGCCCGAGAGACCCAGTACTTC; cdr3_aa: CASSFSTARETQYF
v_call: TRBV30; d_call: -; j_call: TRBJ1-3; clone_size: -; cdr3_nt: TGTGCCTCCGCTCGCCCGGTCCTCACCATATATTTT; cdr3_aa: CASARPVLTIYF
v_call: TRBV7-9; d_call: TRBD1; j_call: TRBJ1-1; clone_size: once; cdr3_nt: TGTGCCAGCAGCTTAGAAGGGACAGGGAGGGCTTTCTTT; cdr3_aa: CASSLEGTGRAFF
v_call: TRBV12-3/TRBV12-4; d_call: TRBD1; j_call: TRBJ1-3; clone_size: -; cdr3_nt: TGTGCCAGCGCTACAGGGGCTGGAAACACCATATATTTT; cdr3_aa: CASATGAGNTIYF
v_call: TRBV7-2; d_call: TRBD2; j_call: TRBJ2-5; clone_size: -; cdr3_nt: TGTGCCAGCAGCTTAGGCTCCCTAGCGGGGGGGGGAGAGACCCAGTACTTC; cdr3_aa: CASSLGSLAGGGETQYF
v_call: TRBV29-1; d_call: -; j_call: TRBJ1-1; clone_size: -; cdr3_nt: TGCAGCGTTGAAGATCAGTTGTACAGACTGGGCGCTTTCTTT; cdr3_aa: CSVEDQLYRLGAFF
v_call: TRBV27; d_call: TRBD2; j_call: TRBJ2-2; clone_size: -; cdr3_nt: TGTGCCAGCATCCTCACAGGGACTAGCGGGGTAATAACCGGGGAGCTGTTTTTT; cdr3_aa: CASILTGTSGVITGELFF
v_call: TRBV20-1; d_call: TRBD1; j_call: TRBJ1-4; clone_size: -; cdr3_nt: TGCAGTGCTAGTCAGCCTGCCAGGGGGGGGGAAACTAATGAAAAACTGTTTTTT; cdr3_aa: CSASQPARGGETNEKLFF
v_call: TRBV18; d_call: TRBD2; j_call: TRBJ2-3; clone_size: -; cdr3_nt: TGTGCCAGCTCACCCGGGACTAGCGGGAGGACTAGCACAGATACGCAGTATTTT; cdr3_aa: CASSPGTSGRTSTDTQYF
v_call: TRBV2; d_call: -; j_call: TRBJ1-2; clone_size: -; cdr3_nt: TGTGCCAGCAGTGATCGGAGGGTTCCAGTCGGATATGGCTACACCTTC; cdr3_aa: CASSDRRVPVGYGYTF
v_call: TRBV20-1; d_call: -; j_call: TRBJ2-1; clone_size: -; cdr3_nt: TGCAGTGCTAGTAGTACTAGCTACCACAATGAGCAGTTCTTC; cdr3_aa: CSASSTSYHNEQFF
v_call: TRBV12-3/TRBV12-4; d_call: -; j_call: TRBJ1-5; clone_size: once; cdr3_nt: TGTGCCAGCAGTTTGGGGGTCCGTCAGCCCCAGCATTTT; cdr3_aa: CASSLGVRQPQHF
v_call: TRBV7-9; d_call: TRBD2; j_call: TRBJ2-5; clone_size: -; cdr3_nt: TGTGCCAGCAGCTCACGGGACTACCCCTTGGGGCCCCAGTACTTC; cdr3_aa: CASSSRDYPLGPQYF
v_call: TRBV9; d_call: -; j_call: TRBJ1-1; clone_size: -; cdr3_nt: TGTGCCAGCAGCGTAGGACAGGTAAACACTGAAGCTTTCTTT; cdr3_aa: CASSVGQVNTEAFF
v_call: TRBV5-4; d_call: -; j_call: TRBJ1-2; clone_size: -; cdr3_nt: TGTGCCAGCAGCCCAAACGGACAGTATGGCTACACCTTC; cdr3_aa: CASSPNGQYGYTF
v_call: TRBV3-1/TRBV3-2; d_call: TRBD2; j_call: TRBJ2-7; clone_size: -; cdr3_nt: TGTGCCAGCAGCCAAGTCTCTAGCGGCTACGAGCAGTACTTC; cdr3_aa: CASSQVSSGYEQYF
v_call: TRBV19; d_call: -; j_call: TRBJ1-2; clone_size: -; cdr3_nt: TGTGCCAGTACCACCGGGACCCTATCAAACTATGGCTACACCTTC; cdr3_aa: CASTTGTLSNYGYTF
v_call: TRBV18; d_call: -; j_call: TRBJ2-7; clone_size: -; cdr3_nt: TGTGCCAGCTCACCAAGGGGGGTACGGTACGAGCAGTACTTC; cdr3_aa: CASSPRGVRYEQYF
v_call: TRBV7-8; d_call: -; j_call: TRBJ2-2; clone_size: once; cdr3_nt: TGTGCCAGCAGCCGAGAATTGAACACCGGGGAGCTGTTTTTT; cdr3_aa: CASSRELNTGELFF
v_call: TRBV7-3; d_call: TRBD1; j_call: TRBJ2-2; clone_size: -; cdr3_nt: TGTGCCAGCAGCCAGCTCGACAGGGTGGGCACCGGGGAGCTGTTTTTT; cdr3_aa: CASSQLDRVGTGELFF
v_call: TRBV3-1/TRBV3-2; d_call: TRBD1; j_call: TRBJ2-7; clone_size: -; cdr3_nt: TGTGCCAGCAGGCCGACAGGGGTGTACGAGCAGTACTTC; cdr3_aa: CASRPTGVYEQYF
v_call: TRBV12-3/TRBV12-4; d_call: -; j_call: TRBJ2-7; clone_size: -; cdr3_nt: TGTGCCAGCGCAAACTCGGGCGAGCAGTACTTC; cdr3_aa: CASANSGEQYF
v_call: TRBV5-1; d_call: TRBD1; j_call: TRBJ1-2; clone_size: -; cdr3_nt: TGCGCCAGCAGCTACGCCAGGGGGGGAGATGGCTACACCTTC; cdr3_aa: CASSYARGGDGYTF
v_call: TRBV7-9; d_call: -; j_call: TRBJ2-7; clone_size: -; cdr3_nt: TGTGCCAGCACCCTAGGGACCTACGAGCAGTACTTC; cdr3_aa: CASTLGTYEQYF
v_call: TRBV15; d_call: TRBD1; j_call: TRBJ2-7; clone_size: -; cdr3_nt: TGTGCCACCTCCCGGGACAGCGACTACGAGCAGTACTTC; cdr3_aa: CATSRDSDYEQYF
v_call: TRBV18; d_call: TRBD2; j_call: TRBJ2-2; clone_size: -; cdr3_nt: TGTGCCAGCTCACCAATTGGCGGGAGTGCGAACACCGGGGAGCTGTTTTTT; cdr3_aa: CASSPIGGSANTGELFF
v_call: TRBV6-5; d_call: -; j_call: TRBJ2-1; clone_size: -; cdr3_nt: TGTGCCAGCAGCCCCTCGACCGCGTACAATGAGCAGTTCTTC; cdr3_aa: CASSPSTAYNEQFF
v_call: TRBV12-5; d_call: -; j_call: TRBJ1-5; clone_size: -; cdr3_nt: TGTGCTAGTGCCCTTGGGGGCAATCAGCCCCAGCATTTT; cdr3_aa: CASALGGNQPQHF
v_call: TRBV2; d_call: -; j_call: TRBJ1-6; clone_size: -; cdr3_nt: TGTGCCAGCAGTGACAGGGTCAGATCACCCCTCCACTTT; cdr3_aa: CASSDRVRSPLHF
v_call: TRBV29-1; d_call: TRBD1; j_call: TRBJ1-1; clone_size: once; cdr3_nt: TGCAGCGTTTACTCTCCGGGACAGGGGAACACTGAAGCTTTCTTT; cdr3_aa: CSVYSPGQGNTEAFF
v_call: TRBV12-3/TRBV12-4; d_call: -; j_call: TRBJ1-5; clone_size: once; cdr3_nt: TGTGCCAGCAGTCAGGACTATCAGCCCCAGCATTTT; cdr3_aa: CASSQDYQPQHF
v_call: TRBV11-2; d_call: -; j_call: TRBJ1-1; clone_size: -; cdr3_nt: TGTGCCAGCAGCCTGCAAAGCGGGGCGAACACTGAAGCTTTCTTT; cdr3_aa: CASSLQSGANTEAFF
v_call: TRBV5-4; d_call: TRBD1; j_call: TRBJ2-7; clone_size: -; cdr3_nt: TGTGCCAGCAGCTTGGCCCGGGACAGCGAAGGTGAGCAGTACTTC; cdr3_aa: CASSLARDSEGEQYF
v_call: TRBV5-1; d_call: -; j_call: TRBJ2-5; clone_size: -; cdr3_nt: TGCGCCAGCAGCTTGGAGCGTACCCAAGAGACCCAGTACTTC; cdr3_aa: CASSLERTQETQYF